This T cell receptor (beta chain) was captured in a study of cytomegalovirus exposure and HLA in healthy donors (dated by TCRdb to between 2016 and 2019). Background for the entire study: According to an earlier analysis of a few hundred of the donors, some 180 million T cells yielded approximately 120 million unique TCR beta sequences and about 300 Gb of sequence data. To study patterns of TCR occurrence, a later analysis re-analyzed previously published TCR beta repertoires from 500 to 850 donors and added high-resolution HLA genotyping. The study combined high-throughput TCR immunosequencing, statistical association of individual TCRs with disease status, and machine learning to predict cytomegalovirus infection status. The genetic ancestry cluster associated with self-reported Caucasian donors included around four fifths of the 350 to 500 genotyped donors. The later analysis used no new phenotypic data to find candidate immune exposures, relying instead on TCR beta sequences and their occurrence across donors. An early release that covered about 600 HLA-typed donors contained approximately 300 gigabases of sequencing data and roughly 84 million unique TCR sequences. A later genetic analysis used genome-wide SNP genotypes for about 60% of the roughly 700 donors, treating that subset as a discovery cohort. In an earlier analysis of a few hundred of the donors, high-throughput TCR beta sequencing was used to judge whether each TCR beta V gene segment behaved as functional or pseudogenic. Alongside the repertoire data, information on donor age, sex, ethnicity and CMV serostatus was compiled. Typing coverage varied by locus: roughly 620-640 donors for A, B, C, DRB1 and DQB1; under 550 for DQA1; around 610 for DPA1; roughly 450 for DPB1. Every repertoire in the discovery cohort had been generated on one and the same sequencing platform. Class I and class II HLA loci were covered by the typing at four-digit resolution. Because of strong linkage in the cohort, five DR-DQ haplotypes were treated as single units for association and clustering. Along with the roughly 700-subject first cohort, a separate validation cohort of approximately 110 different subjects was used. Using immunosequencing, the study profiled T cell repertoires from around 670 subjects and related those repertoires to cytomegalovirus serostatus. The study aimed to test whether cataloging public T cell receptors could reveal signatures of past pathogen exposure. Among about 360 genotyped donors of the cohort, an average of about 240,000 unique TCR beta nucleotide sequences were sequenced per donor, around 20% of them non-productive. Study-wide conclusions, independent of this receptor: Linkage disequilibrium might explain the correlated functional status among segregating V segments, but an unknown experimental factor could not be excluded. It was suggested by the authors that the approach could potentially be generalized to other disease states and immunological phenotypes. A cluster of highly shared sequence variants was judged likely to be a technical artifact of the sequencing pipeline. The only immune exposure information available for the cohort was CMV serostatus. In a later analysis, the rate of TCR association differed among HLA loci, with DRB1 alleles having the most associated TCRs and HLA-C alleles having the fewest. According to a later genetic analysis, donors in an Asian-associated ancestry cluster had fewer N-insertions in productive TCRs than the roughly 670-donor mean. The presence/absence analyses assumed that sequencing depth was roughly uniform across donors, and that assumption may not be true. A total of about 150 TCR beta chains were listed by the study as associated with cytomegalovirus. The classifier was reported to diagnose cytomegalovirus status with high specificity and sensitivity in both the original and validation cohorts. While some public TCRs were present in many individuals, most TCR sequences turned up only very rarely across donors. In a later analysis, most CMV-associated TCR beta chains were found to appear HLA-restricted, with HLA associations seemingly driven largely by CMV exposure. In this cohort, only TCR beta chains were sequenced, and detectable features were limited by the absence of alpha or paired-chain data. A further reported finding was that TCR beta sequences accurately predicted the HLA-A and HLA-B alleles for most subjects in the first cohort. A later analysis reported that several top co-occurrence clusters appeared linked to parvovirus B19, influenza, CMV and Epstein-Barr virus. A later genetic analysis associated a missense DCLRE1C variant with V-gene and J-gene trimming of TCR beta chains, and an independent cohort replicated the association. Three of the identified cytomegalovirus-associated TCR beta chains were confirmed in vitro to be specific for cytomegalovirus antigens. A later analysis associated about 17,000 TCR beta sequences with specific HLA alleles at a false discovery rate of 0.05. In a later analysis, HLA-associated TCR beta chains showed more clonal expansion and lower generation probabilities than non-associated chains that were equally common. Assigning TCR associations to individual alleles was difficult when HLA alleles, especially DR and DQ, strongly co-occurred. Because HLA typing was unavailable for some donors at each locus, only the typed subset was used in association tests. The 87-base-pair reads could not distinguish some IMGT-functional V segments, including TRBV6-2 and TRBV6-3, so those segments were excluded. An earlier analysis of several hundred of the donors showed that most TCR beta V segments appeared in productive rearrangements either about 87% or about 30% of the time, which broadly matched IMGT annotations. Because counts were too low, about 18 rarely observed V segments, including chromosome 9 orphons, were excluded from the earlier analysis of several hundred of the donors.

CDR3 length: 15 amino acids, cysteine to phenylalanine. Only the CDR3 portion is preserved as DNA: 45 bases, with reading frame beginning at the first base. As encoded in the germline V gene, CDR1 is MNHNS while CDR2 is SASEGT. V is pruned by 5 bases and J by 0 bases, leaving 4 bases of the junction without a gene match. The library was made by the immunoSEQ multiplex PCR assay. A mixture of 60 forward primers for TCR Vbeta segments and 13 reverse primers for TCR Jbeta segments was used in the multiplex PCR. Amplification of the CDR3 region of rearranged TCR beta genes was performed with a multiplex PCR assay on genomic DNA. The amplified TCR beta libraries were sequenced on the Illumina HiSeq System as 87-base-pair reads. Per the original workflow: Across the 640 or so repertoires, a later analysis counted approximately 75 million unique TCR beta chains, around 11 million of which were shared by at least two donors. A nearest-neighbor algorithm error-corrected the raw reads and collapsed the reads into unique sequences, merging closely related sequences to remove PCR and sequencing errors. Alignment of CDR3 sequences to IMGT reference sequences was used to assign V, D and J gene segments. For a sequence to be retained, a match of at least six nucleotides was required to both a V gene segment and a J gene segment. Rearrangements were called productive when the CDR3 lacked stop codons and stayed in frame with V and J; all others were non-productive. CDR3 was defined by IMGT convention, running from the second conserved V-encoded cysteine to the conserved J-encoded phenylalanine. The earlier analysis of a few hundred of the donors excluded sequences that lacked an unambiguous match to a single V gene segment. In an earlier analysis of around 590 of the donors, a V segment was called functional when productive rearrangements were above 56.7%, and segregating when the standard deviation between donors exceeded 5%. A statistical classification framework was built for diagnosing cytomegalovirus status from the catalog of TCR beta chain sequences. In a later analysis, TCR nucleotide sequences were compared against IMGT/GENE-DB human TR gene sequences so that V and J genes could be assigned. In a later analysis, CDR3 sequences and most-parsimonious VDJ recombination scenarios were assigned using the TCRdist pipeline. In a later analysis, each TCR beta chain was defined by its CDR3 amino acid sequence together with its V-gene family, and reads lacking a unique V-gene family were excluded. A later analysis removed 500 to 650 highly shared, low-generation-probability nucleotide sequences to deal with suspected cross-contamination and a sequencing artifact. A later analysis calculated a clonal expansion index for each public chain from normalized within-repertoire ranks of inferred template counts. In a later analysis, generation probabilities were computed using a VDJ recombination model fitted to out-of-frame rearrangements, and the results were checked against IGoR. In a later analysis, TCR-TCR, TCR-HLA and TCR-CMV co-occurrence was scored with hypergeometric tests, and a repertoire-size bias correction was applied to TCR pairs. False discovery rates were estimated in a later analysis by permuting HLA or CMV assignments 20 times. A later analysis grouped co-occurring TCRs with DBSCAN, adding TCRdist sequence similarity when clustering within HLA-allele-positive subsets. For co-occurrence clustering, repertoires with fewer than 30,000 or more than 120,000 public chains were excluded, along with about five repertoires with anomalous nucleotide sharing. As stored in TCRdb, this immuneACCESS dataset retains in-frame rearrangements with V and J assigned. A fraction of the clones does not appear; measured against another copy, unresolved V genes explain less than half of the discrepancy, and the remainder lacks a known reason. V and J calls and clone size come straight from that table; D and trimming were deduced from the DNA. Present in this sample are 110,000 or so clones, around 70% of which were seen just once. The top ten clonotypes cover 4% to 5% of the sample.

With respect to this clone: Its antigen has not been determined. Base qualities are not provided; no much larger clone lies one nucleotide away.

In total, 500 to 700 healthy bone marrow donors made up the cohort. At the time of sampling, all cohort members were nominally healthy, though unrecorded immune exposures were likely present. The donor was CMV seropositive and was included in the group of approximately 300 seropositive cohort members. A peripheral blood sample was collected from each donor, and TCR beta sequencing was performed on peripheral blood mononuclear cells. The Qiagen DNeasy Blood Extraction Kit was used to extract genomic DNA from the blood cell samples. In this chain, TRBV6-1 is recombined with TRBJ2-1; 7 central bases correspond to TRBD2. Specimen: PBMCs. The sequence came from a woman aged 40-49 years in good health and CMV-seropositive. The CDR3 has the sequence CASSRTGGSYNEQFF. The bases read TGTGCCAGCAGTCGAACGGGGGGCTCCTACAATGAGCAGTTCTTC.